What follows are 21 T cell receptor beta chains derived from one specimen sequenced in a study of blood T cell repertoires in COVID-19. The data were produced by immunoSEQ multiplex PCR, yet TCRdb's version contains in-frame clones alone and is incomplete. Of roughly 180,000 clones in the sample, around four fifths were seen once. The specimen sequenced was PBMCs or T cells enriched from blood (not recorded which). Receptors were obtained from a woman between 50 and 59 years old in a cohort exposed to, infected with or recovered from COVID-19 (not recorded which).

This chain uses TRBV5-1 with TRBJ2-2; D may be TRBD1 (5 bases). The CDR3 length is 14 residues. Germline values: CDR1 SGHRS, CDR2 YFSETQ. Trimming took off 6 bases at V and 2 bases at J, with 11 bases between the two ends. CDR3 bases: TGCGCCAGCACCTTAGGACAAAACACCGGGGAGCTGTTTTTT. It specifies CASTLGQNTGELFF.

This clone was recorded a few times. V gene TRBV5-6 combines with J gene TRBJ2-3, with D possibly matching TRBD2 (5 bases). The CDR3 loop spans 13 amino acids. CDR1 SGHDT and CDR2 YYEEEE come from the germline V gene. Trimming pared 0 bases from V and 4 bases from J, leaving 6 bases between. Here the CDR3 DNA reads TGTGCCAGCAGCTTGGGTAGCGCAGATACGCAGTATTTT. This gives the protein CASSLGSADTQYF.

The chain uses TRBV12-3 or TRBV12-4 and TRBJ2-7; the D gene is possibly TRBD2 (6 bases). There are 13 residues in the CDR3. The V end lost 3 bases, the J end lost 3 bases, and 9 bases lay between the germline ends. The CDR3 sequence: CASSLASDYEQYF. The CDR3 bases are TGTGCCAGCAGTTTGGCTAGCGACTACGAGCAGTACTTC.

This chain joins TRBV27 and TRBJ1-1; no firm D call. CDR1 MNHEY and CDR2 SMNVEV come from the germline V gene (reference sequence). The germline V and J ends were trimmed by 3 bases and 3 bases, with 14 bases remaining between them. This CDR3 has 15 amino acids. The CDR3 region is CASSFVRESDTEAFF. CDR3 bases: TGTGCCAGCAGTTTCGTAAGGGAGTCGGACACTGAAGCTTTCTTT.

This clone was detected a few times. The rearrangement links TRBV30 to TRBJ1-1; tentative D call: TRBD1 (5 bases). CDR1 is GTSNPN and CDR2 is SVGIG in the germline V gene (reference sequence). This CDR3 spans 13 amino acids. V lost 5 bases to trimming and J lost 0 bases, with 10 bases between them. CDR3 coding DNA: TGTGCCTGGGGCGGCAGGGTGAACACTGAAGCTTTCTTT. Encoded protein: CAWGGRVNTEAFF. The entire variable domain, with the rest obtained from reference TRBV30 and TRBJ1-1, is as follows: SQTIHQWPATLVQPVGSPLSLECTVEGTSNPNLYWYRQAAGRGLQLLFYSVGIGQISSEVPQNLSASRPQDRQFILSSKKLLLSDSGFYLCAWGGRVNTEAFFGQGTRLTVV.

Here the CDR3 reads CASHTATGNYGYTF. In DNA form, the CDR3 reads TGTGCCAGCCACACCGCGACAGGGAACTATGGCTACACCTTC. The V gene is TRBV6-5, the J gene TRBJ1-2; 7 bases map to TRBD1. With 8 bases clipped from V and 2 bases from J, the junction kept 8 bases outside the gene matches. This CDR3 comprises 14 residues. Germline V gene lookup returns CDR1 MNHEY and CDR2 SVGAGI.

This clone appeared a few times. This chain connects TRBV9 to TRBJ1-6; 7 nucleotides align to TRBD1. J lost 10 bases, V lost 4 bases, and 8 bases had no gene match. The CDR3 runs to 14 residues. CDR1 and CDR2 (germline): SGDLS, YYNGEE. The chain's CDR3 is CASSTGTVGSPLHF. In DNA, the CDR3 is TGTGCCAGCAGCACCGGGACAGTCGGCTCACCCCTCCACTTT.

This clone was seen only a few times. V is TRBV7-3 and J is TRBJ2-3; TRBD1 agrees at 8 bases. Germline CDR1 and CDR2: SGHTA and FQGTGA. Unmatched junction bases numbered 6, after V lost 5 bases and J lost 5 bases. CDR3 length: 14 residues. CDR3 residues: CASSPDRGGDTQYF. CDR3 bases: TGTGCCAGCAGCCCCGACAGGGGTGGAGATACGCAGTATTTT.

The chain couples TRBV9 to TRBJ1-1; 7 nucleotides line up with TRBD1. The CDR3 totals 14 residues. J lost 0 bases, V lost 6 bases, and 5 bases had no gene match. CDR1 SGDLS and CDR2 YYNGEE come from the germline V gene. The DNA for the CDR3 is TGTGCCAGCAACTCGGGACAGATGAACACTGAAGCTTTCTTT. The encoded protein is CASNSGQMNTEAFF.

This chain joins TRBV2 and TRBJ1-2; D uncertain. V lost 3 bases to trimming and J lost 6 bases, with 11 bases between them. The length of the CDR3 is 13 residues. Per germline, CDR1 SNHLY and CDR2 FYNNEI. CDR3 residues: CASSDGGNDGYTF. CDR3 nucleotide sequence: TGTGCCAGCAGTGACGGAGGGAACGATGGCTACACCTTC. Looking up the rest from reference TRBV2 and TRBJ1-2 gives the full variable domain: EPEVTQTPSHQVTQMGQEVILRCVPISNHLYFYWYRQILGQKVEFLVSFYNNEISEKSEIFDDQFSVERPDGSNFTLKIRSTKLEDSAMYFCASSDGGNDGYTFGSGTRLTVV.

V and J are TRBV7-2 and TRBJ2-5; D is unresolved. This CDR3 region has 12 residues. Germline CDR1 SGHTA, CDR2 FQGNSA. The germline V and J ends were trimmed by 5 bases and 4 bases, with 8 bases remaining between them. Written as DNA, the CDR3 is TGTGCCAGCAGCCCTCAAGCAGAGACCCAGTACTTC. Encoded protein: CASSPQAETQYF.

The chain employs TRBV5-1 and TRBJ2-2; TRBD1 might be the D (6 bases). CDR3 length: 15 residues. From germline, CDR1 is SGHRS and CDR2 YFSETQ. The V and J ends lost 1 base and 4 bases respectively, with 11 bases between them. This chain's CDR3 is CASSLLGASTGELFF. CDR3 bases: TGCGCCAGCAGCTTGTTGGGGGCCAGCACCGGGGAGCTGTTTTTT.

The CDR3 DNA sequence: TGTGCCAGCAGTTACTCGTTAGCAACTAATGAAAAACTGTTTTTT. It is translated as CASSYSLATNEKLFF. The chain recombines TRBV6-5 with TRBJ1-4; D remains ambiguous. CDR3 size: 15 residues. Germline V gives CDR1 MNHEY, CDR2 SVGAGI. The V end was cut by 0 bases, the J end by 0 bases, with 5 bases between.

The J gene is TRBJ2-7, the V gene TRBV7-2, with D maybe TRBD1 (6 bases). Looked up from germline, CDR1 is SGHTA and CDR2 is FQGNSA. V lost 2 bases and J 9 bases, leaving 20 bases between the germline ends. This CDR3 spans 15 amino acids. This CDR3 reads CASSLTGTEGVGQYF. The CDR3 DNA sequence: TGTGCCAGCAGCTTAACAGGGACCGAAGGTGTAGGGCAGTACTTC.

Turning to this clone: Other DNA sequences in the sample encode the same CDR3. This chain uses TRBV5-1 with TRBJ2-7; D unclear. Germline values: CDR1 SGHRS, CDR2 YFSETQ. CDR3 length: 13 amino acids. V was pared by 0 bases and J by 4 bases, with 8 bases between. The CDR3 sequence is CASSLAPSYEQYF. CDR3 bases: TGCGCCAGCAGCTTGGCCCCCAGTTACGAGCAGTACTTC.

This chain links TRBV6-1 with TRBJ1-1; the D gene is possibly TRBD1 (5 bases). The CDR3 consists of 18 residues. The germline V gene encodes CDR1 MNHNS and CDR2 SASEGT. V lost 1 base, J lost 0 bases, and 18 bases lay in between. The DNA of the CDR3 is TGTGCCAGCAGTGAAGGATGGCAGGGTACGTCCGTGAACACTGAAGCTTTCTTT. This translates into CASSEGWQGTSVNTEAFF.

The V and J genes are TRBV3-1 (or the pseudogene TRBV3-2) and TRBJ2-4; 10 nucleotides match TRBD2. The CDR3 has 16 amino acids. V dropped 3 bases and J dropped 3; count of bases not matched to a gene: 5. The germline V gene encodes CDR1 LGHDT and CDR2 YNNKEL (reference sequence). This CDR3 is CASSQGVAGGKNIQYF. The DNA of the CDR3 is TGTGCCAGCAGCCAGGGGGTAGCGGGAGGCAAAAACATTCAGTACTTC.

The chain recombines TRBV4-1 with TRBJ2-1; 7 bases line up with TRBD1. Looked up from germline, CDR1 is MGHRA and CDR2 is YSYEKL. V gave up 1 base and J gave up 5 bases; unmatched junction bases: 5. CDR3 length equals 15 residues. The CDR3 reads CASSQGFGTDNEQFF. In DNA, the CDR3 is TGCGCCAGCAGCCAAGGATTCGGGACAGACAATGAGCAGTTCTTC.

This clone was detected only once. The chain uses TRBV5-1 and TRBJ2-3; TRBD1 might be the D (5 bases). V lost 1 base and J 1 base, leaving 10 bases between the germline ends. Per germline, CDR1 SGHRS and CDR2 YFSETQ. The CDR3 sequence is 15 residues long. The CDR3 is CASSLSGAGTDTQYF. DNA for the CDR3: TGCGCCAGCAGCTTGAGTGGGGCAGGCACAGATACGCAGTATTTT.

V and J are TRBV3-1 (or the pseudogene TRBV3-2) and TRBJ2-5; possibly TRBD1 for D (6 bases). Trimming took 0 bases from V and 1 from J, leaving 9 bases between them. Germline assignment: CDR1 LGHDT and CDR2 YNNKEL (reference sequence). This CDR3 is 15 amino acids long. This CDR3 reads CASSQDRDTQETQYF. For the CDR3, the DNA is TGTGCCAGCAGCCAAGATCGGGACACCCAAGAGACCCAGTACTTC.

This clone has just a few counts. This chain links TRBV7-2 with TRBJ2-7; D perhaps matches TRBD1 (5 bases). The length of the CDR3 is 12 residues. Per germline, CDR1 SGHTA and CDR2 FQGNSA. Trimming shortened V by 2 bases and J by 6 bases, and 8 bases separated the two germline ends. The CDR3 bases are TGTGCCAGCAGCTTACGTCAGGGCGAGCAGTACTTC. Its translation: CASSLRQGEQYF.